This T cell receptor beta chain was recorded in a study of T cells in Graves' hyperthyroidism and ophthalmopathy. Hyperthyroidism of Graves' type that showed no ophthalmopathy progression within 18 months was stable. Study-wide points: In blood, most of the thyroid clonotypes expanded above 0.001 were also present. With a median lead of around 6.7 months before onset, the model predicted ophthalmopathy.

As to this clonotype: Its antigen is currently unknown.

What was amplified from RNA transcripts were TCR beta CDR3 regions. RT-PCR in the first round (using the HTBI primer set) targeted the TCR CDR3. TCRdb re-analysed the multiplex PCR reads in MiXCR, keeping a single row per CDR3 protein. Of 610,000 or so distinct CDR3 sequences in the sample, 35% to 55% were seen once. The clonotype originates from a woman aged 18-35 years with Graves' hyperthyroidism. Sequenced: peripheral blood or thyroid tissue (not recorded which).

This CDR3 reads CASSLRDSPEAFF. The CDR3 DNA reads TGTGCCAGCAGCTTAAGGGACAGCCCTGAAGCTTTCTTT. The chain couples TRBV11-2 to TRBJ1-1; 7 bases fit TRBD1. Germline V gene lookup returns CDR1 SGHAT and CDR2 FQNNGV. J was trimmed by 6 bases and V by 2 bases; bases with no gene match: 3. The CDR3 sequence is 13 residues long.